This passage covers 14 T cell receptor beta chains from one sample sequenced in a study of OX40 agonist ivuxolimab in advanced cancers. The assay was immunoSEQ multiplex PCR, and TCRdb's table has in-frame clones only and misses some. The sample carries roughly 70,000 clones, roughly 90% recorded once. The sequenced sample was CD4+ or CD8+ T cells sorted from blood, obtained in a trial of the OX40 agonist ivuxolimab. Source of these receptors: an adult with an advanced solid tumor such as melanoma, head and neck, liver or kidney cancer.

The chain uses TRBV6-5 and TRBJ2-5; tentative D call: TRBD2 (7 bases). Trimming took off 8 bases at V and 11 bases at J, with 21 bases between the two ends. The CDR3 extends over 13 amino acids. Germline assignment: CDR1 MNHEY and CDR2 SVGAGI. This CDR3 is CASQEGGRGEQYF. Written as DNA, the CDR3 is TGTGCCAGCCAGGAGGGGGGGAGAGGTGAGCAGTACTTC.

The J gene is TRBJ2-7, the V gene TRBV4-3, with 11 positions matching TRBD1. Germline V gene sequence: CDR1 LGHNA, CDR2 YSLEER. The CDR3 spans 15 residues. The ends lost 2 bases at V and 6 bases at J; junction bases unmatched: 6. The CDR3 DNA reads TGCGCCAGCAGCCAAACAAGGACAGGGGGCGCCGAGCAGTACTTC. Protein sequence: CASSQTRTGGAEQYF.

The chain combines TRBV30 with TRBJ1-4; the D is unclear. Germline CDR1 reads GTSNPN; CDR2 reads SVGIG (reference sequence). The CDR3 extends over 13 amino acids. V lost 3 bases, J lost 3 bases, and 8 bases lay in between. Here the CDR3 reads CAWRVTANEKLFF. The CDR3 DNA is TGTGCCTGGAGGGTAACAGCTAATGAAAAACTGTTTTTT.

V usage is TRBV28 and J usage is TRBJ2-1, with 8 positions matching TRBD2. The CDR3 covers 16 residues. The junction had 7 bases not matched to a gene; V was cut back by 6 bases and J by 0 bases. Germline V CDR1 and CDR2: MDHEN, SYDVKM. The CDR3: CASSLIAGSSYNEQFF. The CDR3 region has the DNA TGTGCCAGCAGCTTGATAGCGGGAAGCTCCTACAATGAGCAGTTCTTC.

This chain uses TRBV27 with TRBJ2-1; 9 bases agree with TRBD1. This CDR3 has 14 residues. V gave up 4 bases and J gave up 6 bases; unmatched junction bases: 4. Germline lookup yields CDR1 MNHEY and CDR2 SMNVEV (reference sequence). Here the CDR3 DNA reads TGTGCCAGCAGTTCCCGGGACAGGGCCAATGAGCAGTTCTTC. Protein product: CASSSRDRANEQFF.

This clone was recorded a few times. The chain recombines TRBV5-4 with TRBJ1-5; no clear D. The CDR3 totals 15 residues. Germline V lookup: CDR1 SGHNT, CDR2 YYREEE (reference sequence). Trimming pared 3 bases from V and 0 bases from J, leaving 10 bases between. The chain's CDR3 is CASSSFGDSNQPQHF. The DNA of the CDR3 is TGTGCCAGCAGCTCTTTCGGGGATAGCAATCAGCCCCAGCATTTT.

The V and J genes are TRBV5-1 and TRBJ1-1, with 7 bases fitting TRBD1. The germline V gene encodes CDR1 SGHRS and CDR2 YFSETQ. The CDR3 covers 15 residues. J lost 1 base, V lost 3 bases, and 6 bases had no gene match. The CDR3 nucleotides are TGCGCCAGCAGCTCGCCCGGGACAGCGAACACTGAAGCTTTCTTT. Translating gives CASSSPGTANTEAFF.

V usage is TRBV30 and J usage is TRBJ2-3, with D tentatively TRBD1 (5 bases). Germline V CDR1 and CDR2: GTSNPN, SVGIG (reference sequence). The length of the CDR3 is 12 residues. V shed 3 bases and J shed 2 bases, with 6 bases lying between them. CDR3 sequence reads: CAWSRDTDTQYF. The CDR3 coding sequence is TGTGCCTGGAGCAGGGACACAGATACGCAGTATTTT.

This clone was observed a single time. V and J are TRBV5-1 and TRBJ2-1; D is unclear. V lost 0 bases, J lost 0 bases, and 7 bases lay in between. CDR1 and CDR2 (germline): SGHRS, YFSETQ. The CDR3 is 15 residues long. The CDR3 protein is CASSLVLSSYNEQFF. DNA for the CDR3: TGCGCCAGCAGCTTGGTCCTTAGCTCCTACAATGAGCAGTTCTTC.

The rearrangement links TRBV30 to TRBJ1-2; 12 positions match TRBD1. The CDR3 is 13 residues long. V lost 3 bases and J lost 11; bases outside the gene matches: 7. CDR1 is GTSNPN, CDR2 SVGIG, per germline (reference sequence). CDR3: CAWSGTGGSIYTF. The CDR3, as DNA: TGTGCCTGGAGCGGGACAGGGGGCTCGATTTACACCTTC.

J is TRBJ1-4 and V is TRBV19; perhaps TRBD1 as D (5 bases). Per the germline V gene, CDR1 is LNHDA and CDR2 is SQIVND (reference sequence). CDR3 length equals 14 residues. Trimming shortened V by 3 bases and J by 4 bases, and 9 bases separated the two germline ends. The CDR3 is CASSMWGINEKLFF. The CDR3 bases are TGTGCCAGTAGTATGTGGGGGATTAATGAAAAACTGTTTTTT.

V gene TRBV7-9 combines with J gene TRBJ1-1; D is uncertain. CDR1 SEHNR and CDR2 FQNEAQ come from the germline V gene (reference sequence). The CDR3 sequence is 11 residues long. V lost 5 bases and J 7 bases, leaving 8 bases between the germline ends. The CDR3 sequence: CASSPSREAFF. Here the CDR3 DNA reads TGTGCCAGCAGCCCCAGCCGTGAAGCTTTCTTT.

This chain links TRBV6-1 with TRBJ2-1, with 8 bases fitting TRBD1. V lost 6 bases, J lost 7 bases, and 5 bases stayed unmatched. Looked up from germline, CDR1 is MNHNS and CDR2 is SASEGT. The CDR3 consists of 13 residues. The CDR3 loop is CASRLDRENEQFF. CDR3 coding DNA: TGTGCCAGCAGGTTGGACAGGGAGAATGAGCAGTTCTTC.

The CDR3 sequence: CASSPAQRGEKLFF. CDR3 coding DNA: TGTGCCAGCAGCCCTGCTCAAAGGGGTGAAAAACTGTTTTTT. The rearrangement joins TRBV7-9 to TRBJ1-4; possible D gene TRBD1, 5 bases. The germline V and J ends were trimmed by 5 bases and 7 bases, with 14 bases remaining between them. CDR3 size: 14 residues. Germline CDR1 reads SEHNR; CDR2 reads FQNEAQ (reference sequence).